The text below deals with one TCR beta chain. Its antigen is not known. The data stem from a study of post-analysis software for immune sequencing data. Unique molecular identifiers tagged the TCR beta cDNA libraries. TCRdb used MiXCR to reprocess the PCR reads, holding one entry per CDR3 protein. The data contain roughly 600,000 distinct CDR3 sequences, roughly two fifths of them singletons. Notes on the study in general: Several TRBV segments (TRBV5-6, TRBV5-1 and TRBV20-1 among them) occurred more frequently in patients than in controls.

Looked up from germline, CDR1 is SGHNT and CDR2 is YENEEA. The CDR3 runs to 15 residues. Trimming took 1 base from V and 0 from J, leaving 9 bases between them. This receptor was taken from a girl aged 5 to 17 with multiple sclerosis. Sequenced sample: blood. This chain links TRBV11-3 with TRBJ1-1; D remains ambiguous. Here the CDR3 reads CASSLAAEMNTEAFF. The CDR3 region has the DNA TGTGCCAGCAGCTTAGCCGCAGAAATGAACACTGAAGCTTTCTTT.